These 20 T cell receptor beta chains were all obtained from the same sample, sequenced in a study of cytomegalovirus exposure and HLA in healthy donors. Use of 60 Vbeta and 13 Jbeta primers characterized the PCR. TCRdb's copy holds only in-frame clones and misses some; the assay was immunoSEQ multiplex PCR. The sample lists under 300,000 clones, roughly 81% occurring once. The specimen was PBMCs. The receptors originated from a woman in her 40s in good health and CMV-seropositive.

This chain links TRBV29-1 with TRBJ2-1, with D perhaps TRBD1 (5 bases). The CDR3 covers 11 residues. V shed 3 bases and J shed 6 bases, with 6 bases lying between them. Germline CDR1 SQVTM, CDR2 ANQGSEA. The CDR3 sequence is CSVDRANEQFF. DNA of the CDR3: TGCAGCGTTGACAGGGCCAATGAGCAGTTCTTC.

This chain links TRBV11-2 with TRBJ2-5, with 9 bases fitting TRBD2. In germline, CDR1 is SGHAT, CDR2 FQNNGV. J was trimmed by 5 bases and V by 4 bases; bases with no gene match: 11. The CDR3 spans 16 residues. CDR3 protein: CASSSVTSGKGETQYF. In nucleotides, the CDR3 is TGTGCCAGCAGCTCTGTGACTAGCGGAAAAGGGGAGACCCAGTACTTC.

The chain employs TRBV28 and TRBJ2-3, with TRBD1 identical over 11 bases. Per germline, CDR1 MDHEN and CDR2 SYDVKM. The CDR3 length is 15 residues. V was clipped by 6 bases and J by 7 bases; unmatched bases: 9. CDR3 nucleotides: TGTGCCAGCAGCACTGGCGGGACAGGGGGTTATACGCAGTATTTT. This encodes CASSTGGTGGYTQYF.

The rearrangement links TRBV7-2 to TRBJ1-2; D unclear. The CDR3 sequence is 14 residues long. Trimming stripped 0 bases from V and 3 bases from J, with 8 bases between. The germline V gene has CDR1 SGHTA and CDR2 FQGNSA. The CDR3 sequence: CASSLASLYYGYTF. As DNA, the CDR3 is TGTGCCAGCAGCTTAGCGAGCTTGTACTATGGCTACACCTTC.

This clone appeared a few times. In nucleotides, the CDR3 is TGTGCCACCAGCAGAGAAAAAAACAGGGGGCCGATTGGCTACACCTTC. It specifies CATSREKNRGPIGYTF. The chain is built from TRBV15 and TRBJ1-2, with 9 bases identical to TRBD1. V was pared by 0 bases and J by 7 bases, with 9 bases of the junction left unmatched. The CDR3 is 16 residues long. Germline CDR1 LNHNV, CDR2 YYDKDF (reference sequence).

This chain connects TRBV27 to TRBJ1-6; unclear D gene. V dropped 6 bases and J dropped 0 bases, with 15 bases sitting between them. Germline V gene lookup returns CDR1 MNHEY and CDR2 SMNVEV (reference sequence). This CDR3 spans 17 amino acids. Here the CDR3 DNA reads TGTGCCAGCAGAAACGATCGTCGGAGCTCCTATAATTCACCCCTCCACTTT. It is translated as CASRNDRRSSYNSPLHF.

CDR3 loop: CASSLSRAGLSYNEQFF. The CDR3 DNA sequence: TGTGCCAGCAGTTTATCGCGGGCCGGCCTCTCCTACAATGAGCAGTTCTTC. The rearrangement joins TRBV28 to TRBJ2-1, with D possibly matching TRBD2 (5 bases). The germline CDR1 and CDR2 sequences are MDHEN and SYDVKM. The CDR3 is made up of 17 amino acids. V was shortened by 1 base and J by 0 bases, with 13 bases between the two germline ends.

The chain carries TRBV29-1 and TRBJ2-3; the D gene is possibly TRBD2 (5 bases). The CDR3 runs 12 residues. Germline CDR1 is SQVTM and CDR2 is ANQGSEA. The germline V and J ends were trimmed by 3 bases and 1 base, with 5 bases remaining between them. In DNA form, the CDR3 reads TGCAGCGTTGAGAGGGGCACAGATACGCAGTATTTT. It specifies CSVERGTDTQYF.

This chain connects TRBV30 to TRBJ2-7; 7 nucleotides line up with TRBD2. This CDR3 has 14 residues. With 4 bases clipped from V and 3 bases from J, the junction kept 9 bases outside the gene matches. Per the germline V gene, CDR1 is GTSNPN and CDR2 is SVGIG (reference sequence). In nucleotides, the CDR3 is TGTGCCTGGATTTCGGCTAGCGGAAGCTACGAGCAGTACTTC. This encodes CAWISASGSYEQYF.

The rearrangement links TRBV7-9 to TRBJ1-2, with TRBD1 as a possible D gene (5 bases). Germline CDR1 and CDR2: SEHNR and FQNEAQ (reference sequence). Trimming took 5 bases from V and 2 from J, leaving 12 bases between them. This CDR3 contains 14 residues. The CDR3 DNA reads TGTGCCAGCAGCCCTCAGGGCGCGAACTATGGCTACACCTTC. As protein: CASSPQGANYGYTF. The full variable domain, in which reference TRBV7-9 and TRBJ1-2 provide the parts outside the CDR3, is DTGVSQNPRHKITKRGQNVTFRCDPISEHNRLYWYRQTLGQGPEFLTYFQNEAQLEKSRLLSDRFSAERPKGSFSTLEIQRTEQGDSAMYLCASSPQGANYGYTFGSGTRLTVV.

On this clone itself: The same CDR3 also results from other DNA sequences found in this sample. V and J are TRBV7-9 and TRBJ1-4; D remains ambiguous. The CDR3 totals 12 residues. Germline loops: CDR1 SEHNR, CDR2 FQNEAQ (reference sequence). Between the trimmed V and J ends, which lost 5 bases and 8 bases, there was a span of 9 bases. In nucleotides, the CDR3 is TGTGCCAGCAGCCCGCGCGGGGAAAAACTGTTTTTT. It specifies CASSPRGEKLFF.

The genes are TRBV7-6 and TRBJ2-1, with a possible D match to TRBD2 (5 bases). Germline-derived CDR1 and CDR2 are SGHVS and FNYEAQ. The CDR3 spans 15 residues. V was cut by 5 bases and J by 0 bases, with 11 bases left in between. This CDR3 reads CASSTGLSSYNEQFF. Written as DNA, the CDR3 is TGTGCCAGCAGCACTGGACTTAGCTCCTACAATGAGCAGTTCTTC.

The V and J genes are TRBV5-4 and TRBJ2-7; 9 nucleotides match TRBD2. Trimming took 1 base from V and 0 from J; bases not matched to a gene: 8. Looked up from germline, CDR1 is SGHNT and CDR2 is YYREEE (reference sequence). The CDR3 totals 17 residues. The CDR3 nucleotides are TGTGCCAGCAGCTTGCCCATTAGCGGGAGTAACTCCTACGAGCAGTACTTC. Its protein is CASSLPISGSNSYEQYF. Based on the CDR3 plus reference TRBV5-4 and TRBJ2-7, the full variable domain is ETGVTQSPTHLIKTRGQQVTLRCSSQSGHNTVSWYQQALGQGPQFIFQYYREEENGRGNFPPRFSGLQFPNYSSELNVNALELDDSALYLCASSLPISGSNSYEQYFGPGTRLTVT.

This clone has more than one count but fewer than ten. The CDR3 reads CASSFGTSAAYEQYF. DNA of the CDR3: TGTGCCAGCAGCTTCGGGACTAGCGCGGCCTACGAGCAGTACTTC. This sequence joins TRBV7-2 and TRBJ2-7; TRBD2 aligns across 10 bases. Trimming at V came to 3 bases and at J to 2 bases, leaving 4 bases not matched to a gene. The germline V gene encodes CDR1 SGHTA and CDR2 FQGNSA. This CDR3 comprises 15 residues.

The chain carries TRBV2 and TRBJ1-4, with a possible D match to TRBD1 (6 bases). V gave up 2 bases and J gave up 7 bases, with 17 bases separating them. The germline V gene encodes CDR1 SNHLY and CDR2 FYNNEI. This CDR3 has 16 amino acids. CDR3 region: CASSERGGLIGEKLFF. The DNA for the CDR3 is TGTGCCAGCAGTGAAAGGGGGGGACTCATAGGTGAAAAACTGTTTTTT.

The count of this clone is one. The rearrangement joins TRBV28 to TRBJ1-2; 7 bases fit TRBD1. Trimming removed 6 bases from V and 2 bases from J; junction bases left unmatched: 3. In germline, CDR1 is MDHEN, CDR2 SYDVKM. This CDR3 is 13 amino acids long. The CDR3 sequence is CASSGTANYGYTF. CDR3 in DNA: TGTGCCAGCAGCGGGACAGCCAACTATGGCTACACCTTC.

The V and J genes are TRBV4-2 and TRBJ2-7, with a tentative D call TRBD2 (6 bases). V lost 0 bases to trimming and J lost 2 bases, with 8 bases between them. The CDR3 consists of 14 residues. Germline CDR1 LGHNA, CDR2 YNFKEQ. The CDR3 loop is CASSQETSPYEQYF. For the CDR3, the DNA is TGTGCCAGCAGCCAAGAGACTAGTCCCTACGAGCAGTACTTC.

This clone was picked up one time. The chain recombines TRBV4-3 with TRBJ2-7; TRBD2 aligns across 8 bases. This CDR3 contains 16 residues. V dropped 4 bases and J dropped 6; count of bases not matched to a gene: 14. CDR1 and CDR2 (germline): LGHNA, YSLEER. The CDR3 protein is CASSRRAGAQTSEQYF. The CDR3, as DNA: TGCGCCAGCAGCCGTCGAGCGGGGGCCCAAACTTCCGAGCAGTACTTC.

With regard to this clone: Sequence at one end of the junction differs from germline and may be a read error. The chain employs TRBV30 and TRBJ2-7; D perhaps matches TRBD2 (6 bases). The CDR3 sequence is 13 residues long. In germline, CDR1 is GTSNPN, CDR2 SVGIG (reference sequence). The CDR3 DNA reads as TGTGCCTGGAGTGTAGGCGGGATCAACGAGCGGTACTTC. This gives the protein CAWSVGGINERYF.

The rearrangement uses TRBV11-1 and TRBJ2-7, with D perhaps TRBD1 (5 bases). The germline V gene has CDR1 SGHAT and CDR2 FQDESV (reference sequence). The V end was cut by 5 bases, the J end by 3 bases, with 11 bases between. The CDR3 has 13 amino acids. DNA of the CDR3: TGTGCCAGCAGCCATGGACAAGGCTACGAGCAGTACTTC. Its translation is CASSHGQGYEQYF.